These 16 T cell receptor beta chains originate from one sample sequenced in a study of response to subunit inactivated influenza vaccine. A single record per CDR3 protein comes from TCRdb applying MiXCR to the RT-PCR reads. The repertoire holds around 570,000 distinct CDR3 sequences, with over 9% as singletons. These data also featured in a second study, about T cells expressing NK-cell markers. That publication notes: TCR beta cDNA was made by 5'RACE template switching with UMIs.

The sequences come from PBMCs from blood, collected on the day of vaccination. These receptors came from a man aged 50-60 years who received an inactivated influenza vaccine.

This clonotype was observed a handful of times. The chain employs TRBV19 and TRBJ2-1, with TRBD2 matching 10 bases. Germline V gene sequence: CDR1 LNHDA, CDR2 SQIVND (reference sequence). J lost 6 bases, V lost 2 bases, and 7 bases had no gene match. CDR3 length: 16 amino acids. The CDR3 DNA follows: TGTGCCAGTAGTATACTAGCGGGAGTCAGGTCCAATGAGCAGTTCTTC. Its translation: CASSILAGVRSNEQFF.

CDR3: CASRPGATGTGELFF. CDR3 coding DNA: TGCGCCAGCAGACCCGGGGCTACGGGAACCGGGGAGCTGTTTTTT. V and J are TRBV5-1 and TRBJ2-2; tentatively, D is TRBD1 or TRBD2 (5 bases each). The germline V gene encodes CDR1 SGHRS and CDR2 YFSETQ. Trimming pared 5 bases from V and 5 bases from J, leaving 16 bases between. The CDR3 contains 15 residues.

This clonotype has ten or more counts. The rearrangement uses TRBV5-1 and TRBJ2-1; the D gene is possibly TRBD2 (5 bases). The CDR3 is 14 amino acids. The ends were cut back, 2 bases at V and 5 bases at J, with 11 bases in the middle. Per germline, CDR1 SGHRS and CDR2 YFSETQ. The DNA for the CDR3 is TGCGCCAGCAGCTTTTTTCCGGGAAACAATGAGCAGTTCTTC. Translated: CASSFFPGNNEQFF.

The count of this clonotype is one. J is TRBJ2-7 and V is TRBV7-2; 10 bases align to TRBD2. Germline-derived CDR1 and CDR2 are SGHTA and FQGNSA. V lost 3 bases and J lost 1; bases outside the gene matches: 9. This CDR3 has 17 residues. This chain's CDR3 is CASSFRSGGLQSYEQYF. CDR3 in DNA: TGTGCCAGCAGCTTTCGTAGCGGGGGGCTCCAATCCTACGAGCAGTACTTC.

The CDR3 sequence is CASSAQGALAGELFF. DNA of the CDR3: TGTGCCAGCAGTGCCCAGGGGGCCCTTGCCGGGGAGCTGTTTTTT. V is TRBV27 and J is TRBJ2-2; 8 bases map to TRBD1. The CDR3 runs 15 residues. V lost 5 bases and J lost 6; bases outside the gene matches: 8. Per germline, CDR1 MNHEY and CDR2 SMNVEV (reference sequence).

The CDR3 DNA follows: TGCGCCAGCAGCCCCGGGGACTCCATCTATGGCTACACCTTC. This sequence encodes CASSPGDSIYGYTF. The chain couples TRBV4-3 to TRBJ1-2; TRBD1 is a possible D gene (5 bases). The CDR3 runs 14 residues. CDR1 and CDR2 from the germline V gene are LGHNA and YSLEER. V lost 4 bases, J lost 4 bases, and 13 bases lay in between.

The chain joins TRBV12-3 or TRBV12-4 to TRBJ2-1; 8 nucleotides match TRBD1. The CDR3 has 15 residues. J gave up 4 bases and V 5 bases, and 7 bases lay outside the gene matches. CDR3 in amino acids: CASSVTRGQYNEQFF. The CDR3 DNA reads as TGTGCCAGCAGTGTAACCAGGGGGCAGTACAATGAGCAGTTCTTC.

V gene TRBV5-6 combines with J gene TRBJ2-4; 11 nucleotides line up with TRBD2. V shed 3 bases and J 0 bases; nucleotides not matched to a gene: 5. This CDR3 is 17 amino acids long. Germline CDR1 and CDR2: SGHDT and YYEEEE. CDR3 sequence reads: CASSWRLAGGAKNIQYF. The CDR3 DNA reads TGTGCCAGCAGCTGGAGGCTAGCGGGGGGAGCCAAAAACATTCAGTACTTC.

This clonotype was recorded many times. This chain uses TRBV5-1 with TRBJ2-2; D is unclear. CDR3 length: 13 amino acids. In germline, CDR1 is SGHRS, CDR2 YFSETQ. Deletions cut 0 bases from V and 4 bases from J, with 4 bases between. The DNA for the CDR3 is TGCGCCAGCAGCTTGGAACTCACCGGGGAGCTGTTTTTT. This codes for CASSLELTGELFF.

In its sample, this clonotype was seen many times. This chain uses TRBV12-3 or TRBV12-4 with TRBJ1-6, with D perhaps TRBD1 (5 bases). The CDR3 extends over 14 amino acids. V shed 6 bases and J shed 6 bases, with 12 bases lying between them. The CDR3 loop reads CASRRDRSNSPLHF. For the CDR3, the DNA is TGTGCCAGCAGAAGAGACAGAAGTAATTCACCCCTCCACTTT.

This CDR3 reads CASSMGPRNTGELFF. The CDR3 DNA sequence: TGTGCCAGCAGCATGGGGCCTAGGAACACCGGGGAGCTGTTTTTT. The rearrangement joins TRBV7-2 to TRBJ2-2, with D perhaps matching TRBD1 (5 bases). V was cut by 5 bases and J by 1 base, with 11 bases left in between. The germline gives CDR1 SGHTA, CDR2 FQGNSA. This CDR3 has 15 residues.

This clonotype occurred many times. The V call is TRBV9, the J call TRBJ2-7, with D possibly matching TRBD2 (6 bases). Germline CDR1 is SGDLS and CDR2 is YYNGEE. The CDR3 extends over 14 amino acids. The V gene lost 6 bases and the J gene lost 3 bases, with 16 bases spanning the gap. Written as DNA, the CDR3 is TGTGCCAGCAACGAATTTGGCGGGGTCTACGAGCAGTACTTC. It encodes CASNEFGGVYEQYF.

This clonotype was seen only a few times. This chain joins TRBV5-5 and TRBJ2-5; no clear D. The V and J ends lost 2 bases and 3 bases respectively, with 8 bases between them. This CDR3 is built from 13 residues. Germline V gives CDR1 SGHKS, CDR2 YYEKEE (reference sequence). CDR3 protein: CASSFYTEETQYF. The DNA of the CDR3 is TGTGCCAGCAGCTTCTACACAGAAGAGACCCAGTACTTC. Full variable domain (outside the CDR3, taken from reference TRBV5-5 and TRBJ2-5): DAGVTQSPTHLIKTRGQQVTLRCSPISGHKSVSWYQQVLGQGPQFIFQYYEKEERGRGNFPDRFSARQFPNYSSELNVNALLLGDSALYLCASSFYTEETQYFGPGTRLLVL.

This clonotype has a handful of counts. The CDR3 bases are TGTGCCAGCAGCCAAGATTCTGGGGTTGGTGGGGCCAACGTCCTGACTTTC. Its translation is CASSQDSGVGGANVLTF. The chain combines TRBV3-1 with TRBJ2-6; D ambiguous. Germline V gives CDR1 LGHDT, CDR2 YNNKEL (reference sequence). Trimming removed 0 bases at V and 3 bases at J, with 12 bases between. The CDR3 contains 17 residues.

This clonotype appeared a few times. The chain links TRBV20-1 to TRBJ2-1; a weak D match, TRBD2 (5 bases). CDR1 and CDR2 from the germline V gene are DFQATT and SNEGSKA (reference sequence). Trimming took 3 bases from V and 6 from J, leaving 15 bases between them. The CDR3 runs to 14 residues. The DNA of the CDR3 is TGCAGTGCTAGCCGAACTAGGCCCCCCAATGAGCAGTTCTTC. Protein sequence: CSASRTRPPNEQFF.

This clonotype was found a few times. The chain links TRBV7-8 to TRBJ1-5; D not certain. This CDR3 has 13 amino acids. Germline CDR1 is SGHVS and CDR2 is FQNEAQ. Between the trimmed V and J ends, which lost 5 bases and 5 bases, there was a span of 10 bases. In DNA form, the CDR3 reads TGTGCCAGCAGCACGACGGTTGATCAGCCCCAGCATTTT. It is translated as CASSTTVDQPQHF.